The TCR beta chain under discussion was sequenced for a study of blood T cell repertoires in COVID-19. Study information: COVID-19 samples collected from the United States, Italy and Spain covered acute and convalescent phases.

In the study's own analysis: Quantification of nucleated cells was approximated via reference gene primer amplification. The protocol was immunoSEQ multiplex PCR, while the TCRdb copy is restricted to in-frame clones and leaves out a portion. The DNA gave D and trimming, while V, J and clone size come from that table. Of under 300,000 clones listed, around 80% were seen once; the top ten hold 1.4%. Germline V gives CDR1 SNHLY, CDR2 FYNNEI. V was clipped by 3 bases and J by 13 bases; unmatched bases: 3. This CDR3 contains 12 residues. The TCR was taken from a woman in her forties who had recovered from COVID-19. The chain uses TRBV2 and TRBJ1-6; 7 nucleotides align to TRBD1. Source material: peripheral blood. The CDR3 region has the DNA TGTGCCAGCAGTGAGAGGGGGCCGCCCCTCCACTTT. This encodes CASSERGPPLHF.